The 18 T cell receptor beta chains in this list originate from one sample, sequenced in a study of T cells in Graves' hyperthyroidism and ophthalmopathy. TCR beta CDR3 regions were amplified from RNA. During a first-round RT-PCR of the TCR CDR3, the HTBI primer set was used. TCRdb fed the multiplex PCR reads into MiXCR, producing one record per CDR3 protein. The sample lists over 700,000 distinct CDR3 sequences, around a third occurring once. Sequenced material: blood. These receptors originate from a middle-aged woman with Graves' hyperthyroidism.

This clonotype was recorded at least ten times. The DNA of the CDR3 is TGTGCCACCAGTGATCCGGGACTGATGGGCGAGCAGTACTTC. Translated: CATSDPGLMGEQYF. The V gene is TRBV24-1, the J gene TRBJ2-7; TRBD2 is a possible D gene (6 bases). CDR3 length equals 14 residues. Germline V CDR1 and CDR2: KGHDR, SFDVKD. V gave up 3 bases and J gave up 6 bases, with 14 bases separating them.

In the case of this clonotype: Possible read error: a much larger clone is one base away. This chain joins TRBV7-2 and TRBJ2-5, with D unresolved. Germline V gives CDR1 SGHTA, CDR2 FQGNSA. V was pared by 4 bases and J by 5 bases, with 17 bases between. The length of the CDR3 is 15 residues. The CDR3: CASSSPSGLPETQYF. Here the CDR3 DNA reads TGTGCCAGCAGCTCGCCTTCGGGTCTGCCGGAGACCCAGTACTTC.

In this sample, this clonotype turned up many times. J is TRBJ1-6 and V is TRBV4-3; no clear D. This CDR3 contains 15 residues. CDR1 is LGHNA and CDR2 is YSLEER in the germline V gene. Trimming shortened V by 0 bases and J by 7 bases, and 10 bases separated the two germline ends. CDR3 in amino acids: CASSQDRGGNSPLHF. The CDR3, as DNA: TGCGCCAGCAGCCAAGATCGAGGTGGAAATTCACCCCTCCACTTT.

The V gene is TRBV6-2 or TRBV6-3, the J gene TRBJ1-1, with D hard to call. Germline V gives CDR1 MNHEY, CDR2 SVGEGT. V was shortened by 10 bases and J by 0 bases, with 12 bases between the two germline ends. The CDR3 covers 13 residues. The chain's CDR3 is CATTTRMNTEAFF. The CDR3 region has the DNA TGTGCCACCACGACTCGAATGAACACTGAAGCTTTCTTT.

This clonotype showed up many times. This chain links TRBV10-3 with TRBJ1-4, with D uncertain. This CDR3 contains 14 residues. V lost 5 bases to trimming and J lost 4 bases, with 11 bases between them. Germline V gene lookup returns CDR1 ENHRY and CDR2 SYGVKD. CDR3 region: CAISKDGYNEKLFF. For the CDR3, the DNA is TGTGCCATCAGTAAAGACGGATATAATGAAAAACTGTTTTTT.

The chain has TRBV6-5 and TRBJ1-6; a weak D match, TRBD1 (5 bases). Germline CDR1 and CDR2: MNHEY and SVGAGI. This CDR3 spans 15 amino acids. Trimming cost V 6 bases and J 8 bases, with 17 bases left between them. This CDR3 reads CASSHGDSMDSPLHF. CDR3 coding DNA: TGTGCCAGCAGCCACGGAGACAGCATGGATTCACCCCTCCACTTT.

This clonotype was detected many times. V and J are TRBV4-2 and TRBJ1-2, with a tentative D call TRBD1 (5 bases). The V and J ends lost 8 bases and 0 bases respectively, with 13 bases between them. The CDR3 contains 14 residues. In germline, CDR1 is LGHNA, CDR2 YNFKEQ. CDR3 loop: CASSVGASNYGYTF. CDR3 in DNA: TGTGCCAGCTCCGTTGGGGCCTCTAACTATGGCTACACCTTC.

This clonotype showed up many times. The chain is built from TRBV24-1 and TRBJ2-5; D gene uncertain. The length of the CDR3 is 12 residues. Per germline, CDR1 KGHDR and CDR2 SFDVKD. The V and J ends lost 5 bases and 2 bases respectively, with 5 bases between them. CDR3 sequence: CATSGNQETQYF. In nucleotides, the CDR3 is TGTGCCACCAGTGGAAATCAAGAGACCCAGTACTTC.

This clonotype was seen at least ten times. The rearrangement links TRBV7-9 to TRBJ2-2; tentative D call: TRBD2 (6 bases). This CDR3 comprises 16 residues. The germline V and J ends were trimmed by 5 bases and 1 base, with 14 bases remaining between them. In germline, CDR1 is SEHNR, CDR2 FQNEAQ (reference sequence). CDR3 protein: CASSPVRGLNTGELFF. For the CDR3, the DNA is TGTGCCAGCAGCCCCGTTCGGGGACTGAACACCGGGGAGCTGTTTTTT.

This clonotype was recorded at least ten times. The chain links TRBV7-8 to TRBJ1-1; D is uncertain. Trimming stripped 0 bases from V and 1 base from J, with 12 bases between. CDR1 and CDR2 (germline): SGHVS, FQNEAQ. The CDR3 spans 16 residues. In DNA form, the CDR3 reads TGTGCCAGCAGCTTAGCGACGTCAGGCGAGAACACTGAAGCTTTCTTT. Amino acid sequence: CASSLATSGENTEAFF.

V is TRBV6-5 and J is TRBJ1-1; 8 bases match TRBD1. Germline V gene sequence: CDR1 MNHEY, CDR2 SVGAGI. The trim removed 4 bases at V and 1 base at J, leaving 8 bases unmatched. The CDR3 contains 16 residues. The CDR3 DNA reads TGTGCCAGCAGTTCACGTGACAGGGGTCGGAACACTGAAGCTTTCTTT. Protein product: CASSSRDRGRNTEAFF.

Of note for this clonotype: The junction differs from germline at one of its ends, possibly a read error. V is TRBV30 and J is TRBJ1-2; D gene unclear. This CDR3 comprises 12 residues. CDR1 is GTSNPN, CDR2 SVGIG, per germline (reference sequence). The CDR3: CAWRTRNYGHTF. CDR3 sequence (DNA): TGTGCCTGGAGGACAAGGAACTATGGCCACACCTTC.

The chain carries TRBV7-2 and TRBJ1-6, with 7 bases fitting TRBD1. Germline-derived CDR1 and CDR2 are SGHTA and FQGNSA. V shed 5 bases, J shed 0 bases, and the junction held 13 bases outside the gene matches. The CDR3 spans 19 residues. The chain's CDR3 is CASSAPQTGVISYNSPLHF. Written as DNA, the CDR3 is TGTGCCAGCAGCGCCCCCCAAACAGGGGTAATCTCCTATAATTCACCCCTCCACTTT.

This clonotype was counted once. A much more abundant neighbour one base away suggests this may be a read error. The gene calls are TRBV7-2 and TRBJ2-5; D unclear. CDR1 SGHTA and CDR2 FQGNSA come from the germline V gene. The CDR3 runs to 14 residues. CDR3 DNA: TGTGCCAGCAGCTTTCTCCAGGATGAAGAGGCCCAGTACTTC. Protein sequence: CASSFLQDEEAQYF.

This clonotype turned up a few times. The rearrangement uses TRBV5-5 and TRBJ2-2; D ambiguous. Per the germline V gene, CDR1 is SGHKS and CDR2 is YYEKEE (reference sequence). V lost 2 bases and J 1 base, leaving 12 bases between the germline ends. The CDR3 is 16 amino acids. The CDR3 spells CASSFATFENTGELFF. CDR3 bases: TGTGCCAGCAGCTTCGCAACATTTGAGAACACCGGGGAGCTGTTTTTT.

Regarding this clonotype: A read error is possible here, since a much larger clone lies one base away. V usage is TRBV7-2 and J usage is TRBJ1-6; maybe TRBD1 (5 bases). Germline V CDR1 and CDR2: SGHTA, FQGNSA. This CDR3 spans 17 amino acids. Deletions cut 1 base from V and 7 bases from J, with 17 bases between. This CDR3 is CASSLGGVGRWNSPLHF. The DNA for the CDR3 is TGTGCCAGCAGCTTAGGGGGGGTTGGGAGGTGGAATTCACCCCTCCACTTT.

Turning to this clonotype: This sequence may be a read error, since a much larger clone differs from it by one base. This sequence joins TRBV20-1 and TRBJ1-5; tentative D call: TRBD1 (5 bases). Germline CDR1 is DFQATT and CDR2 is SNEGSKA (reference sequence). The CDR3 covers 14 residues. The CDR3 DNA reads TGCAGTGCCTCGGGGGGAGTTAGCAATCAGCCCCGGCATTTT. It specifies CSASGGVSNQPRHF.

The rearrangement joins TRBV29-1 to TRBJ2-5; maybe TRBD2 (5 bases). Per the germline V gene, CDR1 is SQVTM and CDR2 is ANQGSEA. This CDR3 contains 11 residues. The V and J ends lost 5 bases and 11 bases respectively, with 15 bases between them. CDR3 nucleotide sequence: TGCAGCGTTTATATGGGAGATAATCAGTACTTC. It translates to CSVYMGDNQYF. Full variable domain (rest looked up from reference TRBV29-1 and TRBJ2-5): SAVISQKPSRDICQRGTSLTIQCQVDSQVTMMFWYRQQPGQSLTLIATANQGSEATYESGFVIDKFPISRPNLTFSTLTVSNMSPEDSSIYLCSVYMGDNQYFGPGTRLLVL.